The next 15 T cell receptor beta chains were all read from a single sample in a study of blood T cell repertoires in COVID-19. Data came from immunoSEQ multiplex PCR; TCRdb stores just in-frame clones and leaves some out. The sample includes under 200,000 clones, under 80% seen only once; the top ten take around 2.8%. The sample was peripheral blood. These receptors were taken from a man aged 65 to 85 with acute or convalescent COVID-19.

This clone has just a few counts. This rearrangement joins TRBV3-1 (or the pseudogene TRBV3-2) to TRBJ2-3; 13 bases are a match to TRBD2. V gave up 3 bases and J gave up 4 bases; unmatched junction bases: 10. The CDR3 runs to 18 residues. The V gene's germline CDR1 is LGHDT and CDR2 YNNKEL (reference sequence). The CDR3 protein is CASSHGTSLAGGPDTQYF. The DNA of the CDR3 is TGTGCCAGCAGCCATGGTACCTCACTAGCGGGGGGGCCAGATACGCAGTATTTT.

V and J are TRBV19 and TRBJ1-1; 7 bases agree with TRBD1. The germline CDR1 and CDR2 sequences are LNHDA and SQIVND (reference sequence). Germline trimming cut 5 bases from V and 4 bases from J; bases unmatched to any gene: 4. The CDR3 is 13 amino acids. The CDR3: CASSQQGSTEAFF. The CDR3 DNA reads as TGTGCCAGTAGTCAACAGGGGTCCACTGAAGCTTTCTTT.

The chain links TRBV6-5 to TRBJ1-5; the D is unclear. The CDR3 runs to 14 residues. Germline V CDR1 and CDR2: MNHEY, SVGAGI. The V end was cut by 7 bases, the J end by 4 bases, with 14 bases between. This CDR3 is CASTRVTQNQPQHF. DNA for the CDR3: TGTGCCAGCACGCGGGTCACACAGAATCAGCCCCAGCATTTT.

This clone was counted a few times. The V call is TRBV7-9, the J call TRBJ2-2; the match to TRBD1 covers 10 bases. V lost 5 bases, J lost 4 bases, and 4 bases stayed unmatched. CDR3 length: 15 residues. The V gene's germline CDR1 is SEHNR and CDR2 FQNEAQ (reference sequence). CDR3 sequence reads: CASSDGQGGTGELFF. The DNA for the CDR3 is TGTGCCAGCAGCGATGGACAGGGGGGCACCGGGGAGCTGTTTTTT.

This clone was observed a single time. The J gene is TRBJ1-3, the V gene TRBV6-6; TRBD1 matches 12 bases. V lost 7 bases and J lost 4; bases outside the gene matches: 8. The CDR3 is 16 amino acids. Germline CDR1 reads MNHNY; CDR2 reads SVGAGI (reference sequence). The CDR3 nucleotides read TGTGCCAGCAACCGGGGACAGGGGGCATCAGGAAACACCATATATTTT. Encoded protein: CASNRGQGASGNTIYF.

This clone was seen more than once but under ten times. The rearrangement joins TRBV5-5 to TRBJ1-2, with D possibly being TRBD1 (6 bases). CDR1 SGHKS and CDR2 YYEKEE come from the germline V gene (reference sequence). CDR3 length: 14 residues. V lost 2 bases and J lost 4, with 12 bases in between. The CDR3 reads CASSFSRGSYGYTF. Here the CDR3 DNA reads TGTGCCAGCAGCTTCTCGAGGGGGAGCTATGGCTACACCTTC.

The V gene is TRBV19, the J gene TRBJ2-7, with TRBD1 as a possible D gene (6 bases). This CDR3 has 15 residues. Germline loops: CDR1 LNHDA, CDR2 SQIVND (reference sequence). The V end was cut by 4 bases, the J end by 2 bases, with 15 bases between. CDR3 in DNA: TGTGCCAGTAGTAACCACCTACAGGGAACCTACGAGCAGTACTTC. It translates to CASSNHLQGTYEQYF.

The chain couples TRBV5-5 to TRBJ1-6, with 10 bases lining up with TRBD1. The V and J ends lost 4 bases and 8 bases, in that order; junction bases with no gene match: 6. CDR1 is SGHKS and CDR2 is YYEKEE in the germline V gene (reference sequence). There are 15 residues in the CDR3. The CDR3 loop is CASSRQGARDSPLHF. DNA for the CDR3: TGTGCCAGCAGCAGACAGGGGGCTCGCGATTCACCCCTCCACTTT.

The chain links TRBV6-6 to TRBJ1-2; D call uncertain. Trimming left V 2 bases short and J 5 bases short, with 18 bases between. Germline V gene data show CDR1 as MNHNY and CDR2 as SVGAGI (reference sequence). This CDR3 contains 16 residues. CDR3 sequence: CASSYHGLQIGYGYTF. CDR3 in DNA: TGTGCCAGCAGTTACCATGGACTGCAGATTGGGTATGGCTACACCTTC.

This rearrangement joins TRBV5-8 to TRBJ2-1; 8 bases fit TRBD1. This CDR3 is 11 amino acids long. CDR1 and CDR2 from the germline V gene are SGHTS and YDEGEE. The ends lost 9 bases at V and 9 bases at J; junction bases unmatched: 5. The CDR3 DNA sequence: TGTGCCACCACAGGGGGAGGTGAGCAGTTCTTC. This codes for CATTGGGEQFF.

The gene calls are TRBV5-1 and TRBJ2-7, with D perhaps TRBD1 (6 bases). The CDR3 is 14 amino acids. V was shortened by 2 bases and J by 3 bases, with 12 bases between the two germline ends. Germline V lookup: CDR1 SGHRS, CDR2 YFSETQ. CDR3 in DNA: TGCGCCAGCAGCTTTGGGACACAGGGCTACGAGCAGTACTTC. Protein: CASSFGTQGYEQYF.

This clone appeared a single time. The gene calls are TRBV27 and TRBJ1-5; the D gene is possibly TRBD1 (6 bases). The V and J ends lost 5 bases and 7 bases respectively, with 12 bases between them. Germline loops: CDR1 MNHEY, CDR2 SMNVEV (reference sequence). The CDR3 contains 13 residues. Written as DNA, the CDR3 is TGTGCCAGCAGTCGATATCAGGGGCAGCCCCAGCATTTT. As protein: CASSRYQGQPQHF.

The chain recombines TRBV19 with TRBJ1-1, with 7 nucleotides matching TRBD1. V dropped 2 bases and J dropped 4; count of bases not matched to a gene: 4. The CDR3 runs 14 residues. Germline V gene lookup returns CDR1 LNHDA and CDR2 SQIVND (reference sequence). The CDR3 here is CASSITGATTEAFF. The CDR3 DNA reads as TGTGCCAGTAGTATAACAGGGGCCACCACTGAAGCTTTCTTT.

The V and J genes are TRBV9 and TRBJ2-7; possible D gene TRBD1, 6 bases. There are 14 residues in the CDR3. Germline V gene lookup returns CDR1 SGDLS and CDR2 YYNGEE. The ends were cut back, 0 bases at V and 6 bases at J, with 13 bases in the middle. The CDR3 sequence: CASSVVAGTTEQYF. CDR3 nucleotide sequence: TGTGCCAGCAGCGTAGTCGCCGGGACAACCGAGCAGTACTTC.

The chain is built from TRBV27 and TRBJ2-3, with 12 bases lining up with TRBD2. CDR3 size: 16 residues. V dropped 5 bases and J dropped 5; count of bases not matched to a gene: 8. Germline assignment: CDR1 MNHEY and CDR2 SMNVEV (reference sequence). The CDR3 spells CASSPSGRVAGDTQYF. The CDR3 bases are TGTGCCAGCAGTCCTAGCGGGAGGGTGGCGGGAGATACGCAGTATTTT.